Given below is one TCR beta chain in context. Libraries were prepared by immunoSEQ multiplex PCR; TCRdb keeps only in-frame clonotypes and omits some of them. The sample contains approximately 52,000 clones, approximately 81% of which appear only once. CDR1 is SEHNR, CDR2 FQNEAQ, per germline (reference sequence). J gave up 5 bases and V 1 base, and 2 bases lay outside the gene matches. The CDR3 loop spans 14 amino acids. This record belongs to a study of PD-L1 blockade in urothelial cancer. The time point was: pretreatment peripheral blood. This chain uses TRBV7-9 with TRBJ2-5; 9 bases are shared with TRBD2. The source was PBMCs, collected around atezolizumab (anti-PD-L1) treatment. The TCR originated in a man between 65 and 79 years old with urothelial cancer. CDR3: CASSLEGLAETQYF. As DNA, the CDR3 is TGTGCCAGCAGCTTAGAAGGACTAGCGGAGACCCAGTACTTC. Drawing the rest from reference TRBV7-9 and TRBJ2-5, the complete variable domain is DTGVSQNPRHKITKRGQNVTFRCDPISEHNRLYWYRQTLGQGPEFLTYFQNEAQLEKSRLLSDRFSAERPKGSFSTLEIQRTEQGDSAMYLCASSLEGLAETQYFGPGTRLLVL.